The 28 T cell receptor beta chains given below trace back to one sample, sequenced in a study of blood T cell repertoires in COVID-19. TCRdb's copy holds only in-frame clones and misses some; the assay was immunoSEQ multiplex PCR. In the table there are about 220,000 clones, about 81% of which are singletons. Sequenced: peripheral blood. Source of these receptors: a woman between 70 and 85 years old with COVID-19, enrolled during active disease.

This clone appeared once. The chain links TRBV11-3 to TRBJ2-1; maybe TRBD2 (6 bases). Germline V gene sequence: CDR1 SGHNT, CDR2 YENEEA. V lost 3 bases to trimming and J lost 5 bases, with 23 bases between them. The length of the CDR3 is 18 residues. Written as DNA, the CDR3 is TGTGCCAGCAGCTTCGAAAGGACGTTTTCGGGACTTCACAATGAGCAGTTCTTC. Translating it yields CASSFERTFSGLHNEQFF.

This chain's CDR3 is CASSLFRGQPQHF. CDR3 DNA sequence: TGTGCCAGCAGTCTCTTTCGAGGTCAGCCCCAGCATTTT. The V call is TRBV28, the J call TRBJ1-5; D is unclear. Trimming removed 5 bases at V and 6 bases at J, with 11 bases between. Germline V gene lookup returns CDR1 MDHEN and CDR2 SYDVKM. This CDR3 has 13 residues.

The chain employs TRBV19 and TRBJ2-2; 10 bases are a match to TRBD2. The V gene end was trimmed by 7 bases and the J gene end by 5 bases; junction bases not matched to a gene: 13. Germline V gene data show CDR1 as LNHDA and CDR2 as SQIVND (reference sequence). The length of the CDR3 is 17 residues. CDR3 residues: CASISWRLAGDTGELFF. The CDR3 nucleotides are TGTGCCAGTATATCTTGGAGACTAGCGGGCGATACCGGGGAGCTGTTTTTT.

The V call is TRBV5-1, the J call TRBJ2-4; 9 positions agree with TRBD1. Germline CDR1 reads SGHRS; CDR2 reads YFSETQ. CDR3 length equals 17 residues. V dropped 2 bases and J dropped 6; count of bases not matched to a gene: 12. The CDR3 nucleotides read TGCGCCAGCAGCTTCAACGCGTGGGACAGGGAGGGAAACATTCAGTACTTC. This sequence encodes CASSFNAWDREGNIQYF.

This chain connects TRBV5-1 to TRBJ2-1, with 9 bases aligning to TRBD1. CDR3 length: 13 residues. V lost 4 bases and J lost 13; bases outside the gene matches: 9. The germline V gene encodes CDR1 SGHRS and CDR2 YFSETQ. In DNA, the CDR3 is TGCGCCAGCAGCGAGGGACAGGGTGCTAGCCAGTTCTTC. Protein: CASSEGQGASQFF.

The gene calls are TRBV7-9 and TRBJ2-3, with 9 positions matching TRBD2. The CDR3 has 15 residues. Germline lookup yields CDR1 SEHNR and CDR2 FQNEAQ (reference sequence). With V trimmed by 5 bases and J by 2 bases, 5 bases remained unmatched. The CDR3 sequence is CASSLSGSNTDTQYF. For the CDR3, the DNA is TGTGCCAGCAGCCTTAGCGGGAGCAACACAGATACGCAGTATTTT.

The genes are TRBV3-1 (or the pseudogene TRBV3-2) and TRBJ1-2; the D is unclear. Germline loops: CDR1 LGHDT, CDR2 YNNKEL (reference sequence). The CDR3 is 13 residues long. Trimming pared 0 bases from V and 8 bases from J, leaving 10 bases between. CDR3 protein: CASSQDTIMGYTF. For the CDR3, the DNA is TGTGCCAGCAGCCAAGACACAATCATGGGCTACACCTTC.

A few counts support this clone. The genes are TRBV10-1 and TRBJ1-6; D call uncertain. The length of the CDR3 is 13 residues. V was trimmed by 6 bases and J by 10 bases, leaving 13 bases between them. Germline V CDR1 and CDR2: WNHNN, SYGVQD (reference sequence). CDR3 region: CASRARPNSPLHF. The CDR3 nucleotides are TGCGCCAGCAGGGCCAGGCCCAACTCACCCCTCCACTTT.

The V call is TRBV29-1, the J call TRBJ1-1; D remains ambiguous. Germline-derived CDR1 and CDR2 are SQVTM and ANQGSEA. V was trimmed by 1 base and J by 1 base, leaving 10 bases between them. This CDR3 is built from 14 residues. CDR3 sequence (DNA): TGCAGCGTTGAAGGAGCGGTCACGAACACTGAAGCTTTCTTT. Protein: CSVEGAVTNTEAFF.

The rearrangement joins TRBV7-3 to TRBJ1-4; possibly TRBD1 for D (5 bases). Between the trimmed V and J ends, which lost 5 bases and 0 bases, there was a span of 10 bases. Looked up from germline, CDR1 is SGHTA and CDR2 is FQGTGA. The CDR3 is made up of 15 amino acids. CDR3 amino acids: CASSPGTATNEKLFF. The CDR3 DNA reads as TGTGCCAGCAGCCCCGGGACTGCAACTAATGAAAAACTGTTTTTT.

The J gene is TRBJ2-1, the V gene TRBV29-1; 11 nucleotides match TRBD2. The CDR3 runs 13 residues. Germline V CDR1 and CDR2: SQVTM, ANQGSEA. V lost 4 bases to trimming and J lost 12 bases; unmatched junction nucleotides: 8. The CDR3 nucleotides are TGCAGCGTTGTGAGTCTAGCGGGAGGCTGGCAGTTCTTC. Its protein product is CSVVSLAGGWQFF.

This clone was detected once. The chain couples TRBV29-1 to TRBJ2-5; the D gene is possibly TRBD2 (6 bases). Trimming removed 1 base from V and 9 bases from J, with 6 bases in between. Per germline, CDR1 SQVTM and CDR2 ANQGSEA. The length of the CDR3 is 10 residues. The CDR3 region is CSVEGGAQYF. The CDR3 coding sequence is TGCAGCGTTGAAGGGGGGGCCCAGTACTTC.

The rearrangement links TRBV14 to TRBJ1-4, with 9 bases that match TRBD1. Unmatched junction bases numbered 4, after V lost 1 base and J lost 7 bases. The CDR3 sequence is 15 residues long. CDR1 and CDR2 from the germline V gene are SGHDN and FVKESK. The CDR3, as DNA: TGTGCCAGCAGCCAAGTAGGGGACAGGGCTGAAAAACTGTTTTTT. The encoded protein is CASSQVGDRAEKLFF.

The chain combines TRBV7-8 with TRBJ1-1, with 7 bases identical to TRBD1. There are 14 residues in the CDR3. The junction had 6 bases not matched to a gene; V was cut back by 5 bases and J by 3 bases. CDR1 is SGHVS and CDR2 is FQNEAQ in the germline V gene. The CDR3: CASSPMTGHTEAFF. In DNA form, the CDR3 reads TGTGCCAGCAGCCCCATGACAGGGCACACTGAAGCTTTCTTT. The complete variable domain, with remaining parts taken from reference TRBV7-8 and TRBJ1-1, reads GAGVSQSPRYKVAKRGQDVALRCDPISGHVSLFWYQQALGQGPEFLTYFQNEAQLDKSGLPSDRFFAERPEGSVSTLKIQRTQQEDSAVYLCASSPMTGHTEAFFGQGTRLTVV.

This chain connects TRBV5-1 to TRBJ1-1; TRBD1 is a possible D gene (6 bases). The CDR3 runs to 13 residues. From germline, CDR1 is SGHRS and CDR2 YFSETQ. V lost 0 bases, J lost 7 bases, and 10 bases lay in between. CDR3 protein: CASSLAGQIEAFF. CDR3 nucleotide sequence: TGCGCCAGCAGCTTGGCCGGACAGATTGAAGCTTTCTTT.

The rearrangement uses TRBV7-9 and TRBJ2-1, with 8 nucleotides matching TRBD2. The CDR3 spans 14 residues. V lost 7 bases and J lost 7; bases outside the gene matches: 9. CDR1 is SEHNR and CDR2 is FQNEAQ in the germline V gene (reference sequence). The chain's CDR3 is CASTSSGTGNEQFF. CDR3 coding DNA: TGTGCCAGCACTAGTAGCGGGACGGGGAATGAGCAGTTCTTC.

This sequence joins TRBV6-5 and TRBJ2-3, with 12 bases lining up with TRBD1. In germline, CDR1 is MNHEY, CDR2 SVGAGI. The CDR3 totals 15 residues. V shed 10 bases, J shed 7 bases, and the junction held 12 bases outside the gene matches. CDR3 amino acids: CATKDRDRGLYTQYF. For the CDR3, the DNA is TGTGCCACCAAGGACCGGGACAGGGGGCTTTATACGCAGTATTTT.

This clone has a handful of counts. The V call is TRBV27, the J call TRBJ1-1; no clear D. CDR1 and CDR2 from the germline V gene are MNHEY and SMNVEV (reference sequence). The V end lost 6 bases, the J end lost 1 base, and 12 bases lay between the germline ends. The CDR3 loop spans 14 amino acids. The DNA of the CDR3 is TGTGCCAGCAGGCTGAGGGAGGAGAACACTGAAGCTTTCTTT. Its translation: CASRLREENTEAFF.

In its sample, this clone was seen a few times. The genes are TRBV24-1 and TRBJ2-1; 9 bases fit TRBD1. The ends lost 4 bases at V and 0 bases at J; junction bases unmatched: 6. Per the germline V gene, CDR1 is KGHDR and CDR2 is SFDVKD. CDR3 size: 17 residues. CDR3: CATSEYQQGASYNEQFF. CDR3 nucleotide sequence: TGTGCCACCAGTGAGTATCAACAGGGGGCCTCCTACAATGAGCAGTTCTTC.

The genes are TRBV15 and TRBJ1-6; unclear D gene. The germline V and J ends were trimmed by 0 bases and 8 bases, with 17 bases remaining between them. The CDR3 runs 17 residues. Germline V CDR1 and CDR2: LNHNV, YYDKDF (reference sequence). DNA for the CDR3: TGTGCCACCAGCAGAGATTTCCCGAGGGATCGTCATTCACCCCTCCACTTT. Translating gives CATSRDFPRDRHSPLHF.

The rearrangement links TRBV6-2 or TRBV6-3 to TRBJ2-7; 11 bases map to TRBD2. The CDR3 contains 17 residues. In germline, CDR1 is MNHEY, CDR2 SVGEGT. V shed 5 bases, J shed 2 bases, and the junction held 11 bases outside the gene matches. DNA of the CDR3: TGTGCCAGCAGTCGTCCTCAGACTAGCGGGACTACCTACGAGCAGTACTTC. Protein sequence: CASSRPQTSGTTYEQYF.

DNA of the CDR3: TGTGCCAGCAGAGGACAGGTCGGAGGTAATGAAAAACTGTTTTTT. It translates to CASRGQVGGNEKLFF. The J gene is TRBJ1-4, the V gene TRBV6-6; 7 nucleotides align to TRBD1. The trim removed 6 bases at V and 4 bases at J, leaving 8 bases unmatched. The germline CDR1 and CDR2 sequences are MNHNY and SVGAGI (reference sequence). The CDR3 totals 15 residues.

The chain joins TRBV3-1 (or the pseudogene TRBV3-2) to TRBJ1-6, with D possibly TRBD1 on 6 matching bases. With 4 bases removed from V and 8 bases from J, the gap between germline ends came to 9 bases. This CDR3 has 13 amino acids. CDR1 is LGHDT and CDR2 is YNNKEL in the germline V gene (reference sequence). The chain's CDR3 is CASSRYRDSPLHF. The CDR3 nucleotides read TGTGCCAGCAGCCGCTACAGGGATTCACCCCTCCACTTT.

The V and J genes are TRBV3-1 (or the pseudogene TRBV3-2) and TRBJ2-3, with D uncertain. Germline lookup yields CDR1 LGHDT and CDR2 YNNKEL (reference sequence). Trimming left V 3 bases short and J 2 bases short, with 9 bases between. The CDR3 spans 14 residues. The CDR3 sequence is CASSHWQDTDTQYF. The DNA for the CDR3 is TGTGCCAGCAGCCATTGGCAGGACACAGATACGCAGTATTTT.

The V call is TRBV6-2 or TRBV6-3, the J call TRBJ1-5; 7 nucleotides match TRBD1. CDR1 and CDR2 from the germline V gene are MNHEY and SVGEGT. J was trimmed by 1 base and V by 0 bases; bases with no gene match: 6. This CDR3 has 17 amino acids. For the CDR3, the DNA is TGTGCCAGCAGTTACTCGATGGGGACAGCGAGCAATCAGCCCCAGCATTTT. This codes for CASSYSMGTASNQPQHF.

The genes are TRBV7-2 and TRBJ2-7; D ambiguous. The CDR3 is 13 residues long. V was trimmed by 4 bases and J by 4 bases, leaving 11 bases between them. Looked up from germline, CDR1 is SGHTA and CDR2 is FQGNSA. This CDR3 reads CASSSRLLYEQYF. CDR3 sequence (DNA): TGTGCCAGCAGCTCCCGACTCTTATACGAGCAGTACTTC.

The V and J genes are TRBV6-2 or TRBV6-3 and TRBJ1-2; TRBD1 might be the D (6 bases). With 5 bases removed from V and 5 bases from J, the gap between germline ends came to 24 bases. The germline V gene encodes CDR1 MNHEY and CDR2 SVGEGT. This CDR3 has 17 amino acids. CDR3 nucleotides: TGTGCCAGCAGTACTATCTCGGGCAGGGGTTCCGCTTATGGCTACACCTTC. Translating it yields CASSTISGRGSAYGYTF.

This rearrangement joins TRBV7-2 to TRBJ1-1; 10 bases match TRBD1. The junction had 3 bases not matched to a gene; V was cut back by 1 base and J by 1 base. The CDR3 length is 16 residues. Germline CDR1 SGHTA, CDR2 FQGNSA. CDR3 amino acids: CASSLVGTGANTEAFF. Here the CDR3 DNA reads TGTGCCAGCAGCTTAGTTGGGACAGGGGCGAACACTGAAGCTTTCTTT. Combining the CDR3 with reference TRBV7-2 and TRBJ1-1 gives the whole variable domain GAGVSQSPSNKVTEKGKDVELRCDPISGHTALYWYRQSLGQGLEFLIYFQGNSAPDKSGLPSDRFSAERTGGSVSTLTIQRTQQEDSAVYLCASSLVGTGANTEAFFGQGTRLTVV.